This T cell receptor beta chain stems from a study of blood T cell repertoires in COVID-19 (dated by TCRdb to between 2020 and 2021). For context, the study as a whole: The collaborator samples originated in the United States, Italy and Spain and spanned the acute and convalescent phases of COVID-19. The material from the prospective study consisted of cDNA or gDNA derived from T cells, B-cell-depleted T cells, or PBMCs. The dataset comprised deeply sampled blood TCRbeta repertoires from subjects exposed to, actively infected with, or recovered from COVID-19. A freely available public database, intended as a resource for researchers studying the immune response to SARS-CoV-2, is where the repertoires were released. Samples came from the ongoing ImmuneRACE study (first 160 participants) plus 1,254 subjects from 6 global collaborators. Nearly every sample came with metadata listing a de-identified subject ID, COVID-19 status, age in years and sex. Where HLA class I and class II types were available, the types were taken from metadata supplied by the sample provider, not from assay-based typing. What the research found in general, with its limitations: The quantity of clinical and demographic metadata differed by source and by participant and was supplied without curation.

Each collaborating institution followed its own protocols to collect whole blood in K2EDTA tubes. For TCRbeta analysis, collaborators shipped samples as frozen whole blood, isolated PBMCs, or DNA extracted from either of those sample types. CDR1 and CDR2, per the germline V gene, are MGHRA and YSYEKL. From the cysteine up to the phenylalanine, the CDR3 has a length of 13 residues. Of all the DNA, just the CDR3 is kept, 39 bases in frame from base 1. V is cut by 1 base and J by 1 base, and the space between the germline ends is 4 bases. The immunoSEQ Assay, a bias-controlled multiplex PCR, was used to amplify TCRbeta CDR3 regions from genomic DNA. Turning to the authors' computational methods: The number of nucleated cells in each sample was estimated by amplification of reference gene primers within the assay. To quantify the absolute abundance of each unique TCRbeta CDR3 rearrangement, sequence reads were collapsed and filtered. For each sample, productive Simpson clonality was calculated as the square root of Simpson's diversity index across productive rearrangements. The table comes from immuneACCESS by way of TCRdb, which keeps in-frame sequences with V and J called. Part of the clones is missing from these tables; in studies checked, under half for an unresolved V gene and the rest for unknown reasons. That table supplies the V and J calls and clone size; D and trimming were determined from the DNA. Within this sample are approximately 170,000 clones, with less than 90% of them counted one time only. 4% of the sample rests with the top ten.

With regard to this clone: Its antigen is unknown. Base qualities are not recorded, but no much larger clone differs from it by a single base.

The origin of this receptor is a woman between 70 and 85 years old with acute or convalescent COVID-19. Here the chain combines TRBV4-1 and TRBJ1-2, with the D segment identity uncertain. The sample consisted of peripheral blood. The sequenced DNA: TGCGCCAGCAGCCAAGTCGGTAACTATGGCTACACCTTC. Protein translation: CASSQVGNYGYTF.